The following is a T cell receptor beta chain sequence with its context. The target antigen is unknown. Other DNA sequences in the sample encode the same CDR3. This CDR3 has 14 residues. Trimming removed 5 bases at V and 4 bases at J, with 13 bases between. Germline V gives CDR1 SGHRS, CDR2 YFSETQ. Using immunoSEQ multiplex PCR, the repertoire was profiled, and TCRdb retains in-frame clones only, with some absent. The sample carries over a million clones, 95% to 97% recorded once. This sample is part of a study of shared clonotypes between healthy human individuals. Findings and caveats of the study: Some clonotypes were shared by all four sorted-subset donors, while others were not shared. The non-shared ones had lower generation probabilities than the shared ones. Larger estimated richness was generally seen in naive subsets than in memory subsets.

Sequencing was carried out using naive CD4+ T cells sorted from blood. The subset here: CD45RA+ positively selected. This TCR derives from a man aged 25-40 years in good health. This chain joins TRBV5-1 and TRBJ1-3, with D maybe TRBD1 (6 bases). CDR3 DNA: TGCGCCAGCAGTTCAACAGGGTCGGGAAACACCATATATTTT. It is translated as CASSSTGSGNTIYF.